A selection of T cell receptor beta chains follows, all from one sample in a study of cytomegalovirus exposure and HLA in healthy donors. Method: immunoSEQ multiplex PCR; TCRdb's copy keeps in-frame clones and lacks some. Counted here are 75,000 to 80,000 clones, around 82% occurring once; the ten biggest clones make up around 0.96%. Sequenced material: PBMCs. Source of these receptors: a male donor in good health and CMV-seronegative. CDR3s leave out the opening cysteine and the closing phenylalanine or tryptophan. The order of the fields is V gene, CDR3 protein.

TRBV7-8 ASSYLYYDNNEQF
TRBV5-1 ASSSGGSSGNTIY
TRBV19 ASRGERREPQH
TRBV6-1 ASRRDRGPVVEAF
TRBV2 ASSVGTSGSETQY
TRBV4-1 ASRASGGLTDTQY
TRBV28 ASSSPLPGGKAF
TRBV5-4 AWRGLQEYEQY
TRBV9 ASSVAQQETQY
TRBV6-1 ASSVQEREASYTQY
TRBV28 ASGTSGSGTVRY
TRBV27 ASSFSGEGYGYT
TRBV7-2 AIPRLGGGTDTQY
TRBV5-1 ASSSLAGANTGELF
TRBV7-9 ASSLGSGGEKLF
TRBV2 ASSPNRGGNQPQH
TRBV28 ASSVPGEQY
TRBV11-3 ASSEDSSYNEQF
TRBV10-2 ASAHNSPLN
TRBV6-1 ASSVYSGASYEQY
TRBV6-5 ASSSSAGDQPQH
TRBV7-8 ASSFPRLAGGPKLGEQF
TRBV28 ASSSLSGQMRYGYP
TRBV14 ASSHRGSSPLN
TRBV6-1 ASSATGIQETQY
TRBV5-6 ASSLDVGGRQETQY
TRBV19 ASSIGSSGITDTQY
TRBV7-8 ASSLVGAGVCY
TRBV23-1 ASSQYSVGTGTPYEQY
TRBV23-1 ASTRRGTAYNSPLH
TRBV5-8 ASSLVQYNEQF
TRBV4-2 ASSPGTSTDTQY
TRBV9 ASSVAAGEYYEQY
TRBV5-1 ASSLVGVEGTDTQY
TRBV2 ARKAGVNTGELF
TRBV10-3 AIRVHGGKNYGYT
TRBV10-1 ASSDRVANTGELF
TRBV11-2 ASSPRGGHYSTDTQY
TRBV27 ASRGKPGQGSYEQY
TRBV30 AWKLDYNSPLH
TRBV7-2 ASTRGSASYNEQF
TRBV7-8 ASSFSENTEAF
TRBV27 ASSFSWEGRYEQF
TRBV7-2 ASSPNGQYAYNEQF
TRBV6-5 ASSYSAGSGANVLT
TRBV5-6 ASSKGVYGYP
TRBV7-2 ASTKSPGNSYEQY
TRBV5-1 ASSGSTGTGGRETQY
TRBV6-4 ASRPTSVSNEQF
TRBV5-1 ASSLTPGGTDTQY
TRBV9 ASSVAGGSYNEQF
TRBV19 ASSTIWTGDYGYT
TRBV11-2 ASSFSSEQY
TRBV6-5 ASTPTVGNTIY